The 23 T cell receptor beta chains below were found in one sample sequenced in a study of response to subunit inactivated influenza vaccine. TCRdb re-called the RT-PCR reads with MiXCR, one entry per CDR3 protein. Of fewer than 750,000 distinct CDR3 sequences in the sample, around 13% were seen once. The source was PBMCs from blood, collected approximately 12 days after vaccination. The receptors derive from a man over 45 who received an inactivated influenza vaccine.

V is TRBV2 and J is TRBJ2-7; 11 bases align to TRBD1. This CDR3 has 15 residues. CDR1 is SNHLY, CDR2 FYNNEI, per germline. The V and J ends lost 6 bases and 4 bases, in that order; junction bases with no gene match: 8. Here the CDR3 DNA reads TGTGCCAGCAGCCAAGGACAGGGGGCGCGTTACGAGCAGTACTTC. Its protein is CASSQGQGARYEQYF. Supplemented by reference TRBV2 and TRBJ2-7, the full variable domain reads EPEVTQTPSHQVTQMGQEVILRCVPISNHLYFYWYRQILGQKVEFLVSFYNNEISEKSEIFDDQFSVERPDGSNFTLKIRSTKLEDSAMYFCASSQGQGARYEQYFGPGTRLTVT.

The gene calls are TRBV7-8 and TRBJ1-3; 8 bases are a match to TRBD1. The CDR3 is made up of 19 amino acids. Germline V lookup: CDR1 SGHVS, CDR2 FQNEAQ. Unmatched junction bases numbered 21, after V lost 1 base and J lost 10 bases. Here the CDR3 DNA reads TGTGCCAGCAGCTTAGTAGGTCCCGGCCGGGACAGGAGGGGAGGAACCATATATTTT. It encodes CASSLVGPGRDRRGGTIYF.

This chain joins TRBV4-1 and TRBJ2-1; TRBD1 matches 7 bases. Germline V lookup: CDR1 MGHRA, CDR2 YSYEKL. The CDR3 is 13 amino acids. V dropped 0 bases and J dropped 10; count of bases not matched to a gene: 3. The CDR3 DNA follows: TGCGCCAGCAGCCAAGACAGGGGGTGGGAGCAGTTCTTC. Translating it yields CASSQDRGWEQFF.

The chain employs TRBV2 and TRBJ2-2; D perhaps matches TRBD1 (6 bases). CDR1 and CDR2 from the germline V gene are SNHLY and FYNNEI. V lost 8 bases to trimming and J lost 4 bases, with 14 bases between them. The CDR3 spans 14 residues. CDR3 nucleotides: TGTGCCAGCCGAGACAGGAGCTTCACCGGGGAGCTGTTTTTT. This codes for CASRDRSFTGELFF.

This clonotype was observed a handful of times. The V call is TRBV14, the J call TRBJ2-1, with D unclear. The CDR3 has 13 amino acids. In germline, CDR1 is SGHDN, CDR2 FVKESK. Trimming took 1 base from V and 9 from J, leaving 10 bases between them. CDR3 amino acids: CASSQAQETEQFF. For the CDR3, the DNA is TGTGCCAGCAGCCAAGCCCAGGAAACTGAGCAGTTCTTC.

This clonotype has a count of ten or more. The rearrangement joins TRBV13 to TRBJ2-1; a weak D match, TRBD1 (5 bases). This CDR3 has 12 residues. V gave up 4 bases and J gave up 7 bases, with 8 bases separating them. Per the germline V gene, CDR1 is PRHDT and CDR2 is FYEKMQ (reference sequence). Here the CDR3 reads CASSSQGNEQFF. The CDR3 nucleotides read TGTGCCAGCAGCTCCCAGGGAAATGAGCAGTTCTTC.

The chain carries TRBV7-2 and TRBJ2-3, with D perhaps TRBD2 (5 bases). Germline V gene sequence: CDR1 SGHTA, CDR2 FQGNSA. Trimming removed 1 base at V and 2 bases at J, with 13 bases between. This CDR3 is built from 16 residues. The CDR3 region has the DNA TGTGCCAGCAGCTTAGGTGCTAGCCGCCTCACAGATACGCAGTATTTT. Translating gives CASSLGASRLTDTQYF.

Comment on this clonotype: An end of the junction does not agree with germline; a read error may underlie this. The rearrangement links TRBV20-1 to TRBJ2-7; D remains ambiguous. This CDR3 is 13 amino acids long. The germline gives CDR1 DFQATT, CDR2 SNEGSKA (reference sequence). The CDR3 sequence is CSARDSSSYEQHF. For the CDR3, the DNA is TGCAGTGCTAGAGACTCGAGCTCCTACGAGCAGCACTTC.

The genes are TRBV14 and TRBJ2-3; 7 positions match TRBD1. Trimming took 0 bases from V and 1 from J; bases not matched to a gene: 10. Germline CDR1 is SGHDN and CDR2 is FVKESK. The CDR3 sequence is 18 residues long. The CDR3 nucleotides read TGTGCCAGCAGCCAAGACAGGACAGGTGTGAGCGGCACAGATACGCAGTATTTT. It translates to CASSQDRTGVSGTDTQYF. Complete variable domain (other parts from reference TRBV14 and TRBJ2-3): EAGVTQFPSHSVIEKGQTVTLRCDPISGHDNLYWYRRVMGKEIKFLLHFVKESKQDESGMPNNRFLAERTGGTYSTLKVQPAELEDSGVYFCASSQDRTGVSGTDTQYFGPGTRLTVL.

This clonotype was seen more than once but under ten times. The chain carries TRBV11-2 and TRBJ2-2; D call uncertain. Germline assignment: CDR1 SGHAT and CDR2 FQNNGV. Between the trimmed V and J ends, which lost 5 bases and 6 bases, there was a span of 10 bases. CDR3 size: 13 residues. The CDR3 spells CASSPTFSGELFF. CDR3 sequence (DNA): TGTGCCAGCAGCCCGACTTTCTCCGGGGAGCTGTTTTTT.

V usage is TRBV4-3 and J usage is TRBJ2-3; D remains unclear. CDR1 LGHNA and CDR2 YSLEER come from the germline V gene. The CDR3 extends over 12 amino acids. Trimming left V 0 bases short and J 8 bases short, with 6 bases between. The CDR3 region is CASSQDYGTQYF. In DNA, the CDR3 is TGCGCCAGCAGCCAAGACTACGGTACGCAGTATTTT.

This clonotype was picked up a small number of times. The rearrangement uses TRBV5-1 and TRBJ2-7, with TRBD2 matching over 7 bases. This CDR3 region has 15 residues. Germline CDR1 reads SGHRS; CDR2 reads YFSETQ. V lost 4 bases and J lost 6; bases outside the gene matches: 13. For the CDR3, the DNA is TGCGCCAGCAGCCCCTTTGGCACCTCGGGGGGCGAGCAGTACTTC. This gives the protein CASSPFGTSGGEQYF.

This clonotype was recorded at least ten times. The chain links TRBV5-1 to TRBJ2-5, with 13 bases fitting TRBD2. With 5 bases clipped from V and 1 base from J, the junction kept 5 bases outside the gene matches. Per the germline V gene, CDR1 is SGHRS and CDR2 is YFSETQ. This CDR3 region has 16 residues. The CDR3 region is CASRSGTSGVQETQYF. The CDR3 nucleotides read TGCGCCAGCAGATCCGGGACTAGCGGGGTCCAAGAGACCCAGTACTTC.

This clonotype has a handful of counts. The chain carries TRBV5-1 and TRBJ2-1; possibly TRBD2 for D (6 bases). Germline loops: CDR1 SGHRS, CDR2 YFSETQ. This CDR3 is 19 amino acids long. The V and J ends lost 0 bases and 4 bases respectively, with 23 bases between them. The CDR3 is CASSLGMRAAGATYNEQFF. In DNA form, the CDR3 reads TGCGCCAGCAGCTTGGGTATGCGAGCAGCGGGCGCCACATACAATGAGCAGTTCTTC.

This clonotype has more than one count but fewer than ten. The rearrangement links TRBV10-3 to TRBJ2-5; 11 bases map to TRBD1. Germline values: CDR1 ENHRY, CDR2 SYGVKD. The CDR3 length is 16 residues. Losses at the gene ends were 3 bases for V and 4 bases for J; bases not matched to a gene: 7. The DNA for the CDR3 is TGTGCCATCAGTGATGGACAGGGGGCGATTGGAGAGACCCAGTACTTC. It is translated as CAISDGQGAIGETQYF.

This rearrangement joins TRBV5-1 to TRBJ2-7; 9 bases are shared with TRBD1. The germline V gene encodes CDR1 SGHRS and CDR2 YFSETQ. The CDR3 has 16 residues. V lost 0 bases and J lost 5; bases outside the gene matches: 9. The CDR3 DNA reads TGCGCCAGCAGCTTGGCCAGGAGACAGGGGGAACACGAGCAGTACTTC. Translation gives CASSLARRQGEHEQYF. Based on the CDR3 plus reference TRBV5-1 and TRBJ2-7, the full variable domain is KAGVTQTPRYLIKTRGQQVTLSCSPISGHRSVSWYQQTPGQGLQFLFEYFSETQRNKGNFPGRFSGRQFSNSRSEMNVSTLELGDSALYLCASSLARRQGEHEQYFGPGTRLTVT.

The CDR3 DNA follows: TGTGCCAGCTCACCAGGGGTCGGGGCCAACGTCCTGACTTTC. This codes for CASSPGVGANVLTF. The V call is TRBV18, the J call TRBJ2-6, with D hard to call. The CDR3 consists of 14 residues. Germline assignment: CDR1 KGHSH and CDR2 LQKENI. V lost 2 bases, J lost 4 bases, and 6 bases lay in between.

This clonotype was counted at least ten times. The chain couples TRBV10-3 to TRBJ2-7; TRBD1 matches 7 bases. With V trimmed by 6 bases and J by 5 bases, 7 bases remained unmatched. CDR1 is ENHRY and CDR2 is SYGVKD in the germline V gene. The CDR3 extends over 13 amino acids. CDR3 DNA: TGTGCCATCAGACCGGACAGGATTCACGAGCAGTACTTC. The encoded protein is CAIRPDRIHEQYF.

This clonotype was seen more than once but under ten times. The V and J genes are TRBV20-1 and TRBJ1-6, with D perhaps matching TRBD1 (6 bases). The germline V gene has CDR1 DFQATT and CDR2 SNEGSKA (reference sequence). This CDR3 has 13 residues. Deletions cut 6 bases from V and 7 bases from J, with 13 bases between. CDR3 amino acids: CSADTGSNSPLHF. For the CDR3, the DNA is TGCAGTGCGGATACAGGGTCCAATTCACCCCTCCACTTT.

This clonotype was observed a handful of times. The genes are TRBV14 and TRBJ2-7, with D uncertain. Germline CDR1 reads SGHDN; CDR2 reads FVKESK. There are 14 residues in the CDR3. V lost 1 base, J lost 4 bases, and 11 bases lay in between. This chain's CDR3 is CASSQGVRRYEQYF. In DNA, the CDR3 is TGTGCCAGCAGCCAAGGAGTCAGACGATACGAGCAGTACTTC.

The chain combines TRBV18 with TRBJ2-5, with TRBD1 matching over 7 bases. The CDR3 has 15 amino acids. The germline V gene has CDR1 KGHSH and CDR2 LQKENI. Trimming at V came to 3 bases and at J to 3 bases, leaving 7 bases not matched to a gene. CDR3 bases: TGTGCCAGCTCACCTCCGGGACAGCAAAAAGAGACCCAGTACTTC. It encodes CASSPPGQQKETQYF.

This clonotype was detected a few times. The chain recombines TRBV20-1 with TRBJ1-4; no reliable D call. Trimming removed 1 base from V and 0 bases from J, with 6 bases in between. Germline V gives CDR1 DFQATT, CDR2 SNEGSKA (reference sequence). The CDR3 consists of 14 residues. CDR3 coding DNA: TGCAGTGCTAGAGCCAAAGCAACTAATGAAAAACTGTTTTTT. The encoded protein is CSARAKATNEKLFF.

The chain recombines TRBV7-2 with TRBJ2-2; D possibly corresponds to TRBD2 (5 bases). Germline V lookup: CDR1 SGHTA, CDR2 FQGNSA. Trimming removed 2 bases at V and 2 bases at J, with 12 bases between. The CDR3 totals 16 residues. As DNA, the CDR3 is TGTGCCAGCAGCTTAAAGGCTAGCTTAAACACCGGGGAGCTGTTTTTT. It is translated as CASSLKASLNTGELFF. The full variable domain, rest sourced from reference TRBV7-2 and TRBJ2-2, is GAGVSQSPSNKVTEKGKDVELRCDPISGHTALYWYRQSLGQGLEFLIYFQGNSAPDKSGLPSDRFSAERTGGSVSTLTIQRTQQEDSAVYLCASSLKASLNTGELFFGEGSRLTVL.